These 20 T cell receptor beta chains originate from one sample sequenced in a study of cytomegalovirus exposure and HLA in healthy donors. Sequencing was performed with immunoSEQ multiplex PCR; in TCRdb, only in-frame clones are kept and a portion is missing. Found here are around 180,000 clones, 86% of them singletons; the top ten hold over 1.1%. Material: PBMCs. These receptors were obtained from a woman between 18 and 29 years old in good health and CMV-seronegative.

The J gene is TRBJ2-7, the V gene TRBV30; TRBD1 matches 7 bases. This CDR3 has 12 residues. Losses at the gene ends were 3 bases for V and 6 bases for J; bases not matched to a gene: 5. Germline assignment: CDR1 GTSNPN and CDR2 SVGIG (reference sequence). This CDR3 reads CAWRKTGSEQYF. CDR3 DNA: TGTGCCTGGAGGAAGACAGGGTCCGAGCAGTACTTC.

Here the CDR3 reads CSVEDGSYEQYF. The CDR3, as DNA: TGCAGCGTTGAAGACGGGTCCTACGAGCAGTACTTC. The chain carries TRBV29-1 and TRBJ2-7; the D is unclear. V lost 0 bases, J lost 1 base, and 4 bases lay in between. The CDR3 is 12 amino acids. Germline CDR1 SQVTM, CDR2 ANQGSEA.

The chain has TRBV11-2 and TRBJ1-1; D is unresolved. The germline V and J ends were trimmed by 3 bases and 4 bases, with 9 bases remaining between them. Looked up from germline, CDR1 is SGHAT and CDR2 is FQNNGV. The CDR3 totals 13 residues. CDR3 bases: TGTGCCAGCAGCTTTACACTAAGCACTGAAGCTTTCTTT. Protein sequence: CASSFTLSTEAFF.

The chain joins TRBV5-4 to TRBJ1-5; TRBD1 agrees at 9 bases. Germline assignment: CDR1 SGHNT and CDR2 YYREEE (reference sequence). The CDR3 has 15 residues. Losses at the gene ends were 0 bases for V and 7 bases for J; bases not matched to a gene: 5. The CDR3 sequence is CASSLGTGARQPQHF. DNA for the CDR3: TGTGCCAGCAGCTTGGGGACAGGGGCTCGGCAGCCCCAGCATTTT.

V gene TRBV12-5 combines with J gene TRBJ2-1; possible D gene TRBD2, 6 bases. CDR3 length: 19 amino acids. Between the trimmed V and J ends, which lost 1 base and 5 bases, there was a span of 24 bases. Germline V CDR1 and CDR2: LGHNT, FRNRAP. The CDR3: CASGLDPLFGPGLDNEQFF. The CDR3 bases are TGTGCTAGTGGTTTGGACCCGTTGTTTGGGCCGGGACTGGACAATGAGCAGTTCTTC.

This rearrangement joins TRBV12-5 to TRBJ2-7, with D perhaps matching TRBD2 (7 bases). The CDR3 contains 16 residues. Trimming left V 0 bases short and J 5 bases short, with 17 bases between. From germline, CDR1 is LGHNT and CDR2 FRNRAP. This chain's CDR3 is CASGLVLGGAHNEQYF. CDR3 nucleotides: TGTGCTAGTGGTTTGGTATTGGGGGGGGCGCACAACGAGCAGTACTTC. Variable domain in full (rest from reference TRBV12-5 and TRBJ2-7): DARVTQTPRHKVTEMGQEVTMRCQPILGHNTVFWYRQTMMQGLELLAYFRNRAPLDDSGMPKDRFSAEMPDATLATLKIQPSEPRDSAVYFCASGLVLGGAHNEQYFGPGTRLTVT.

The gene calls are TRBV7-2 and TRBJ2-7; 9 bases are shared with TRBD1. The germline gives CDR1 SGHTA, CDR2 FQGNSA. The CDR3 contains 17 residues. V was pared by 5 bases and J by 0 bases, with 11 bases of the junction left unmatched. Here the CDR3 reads CASSRRISGQGSYEQYF. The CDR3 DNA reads TGTGCCAGCAGCCGAAGAATCTCGGGACAGGGCTCCTACGAGCAGTACTTC.

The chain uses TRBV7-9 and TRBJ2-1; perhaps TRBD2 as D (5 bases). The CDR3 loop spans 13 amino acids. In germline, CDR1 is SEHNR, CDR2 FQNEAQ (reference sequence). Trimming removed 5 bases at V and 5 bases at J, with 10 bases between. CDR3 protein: CASSRLMNNEQFF. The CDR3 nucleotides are TGTGCCAGCAGCCGACTAATGAACAATGAGCAGTTCTTC.

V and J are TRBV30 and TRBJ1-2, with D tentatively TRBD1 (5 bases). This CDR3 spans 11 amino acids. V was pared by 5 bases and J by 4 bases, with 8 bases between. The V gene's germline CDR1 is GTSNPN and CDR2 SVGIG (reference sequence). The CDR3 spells CAWGGGYGYTF. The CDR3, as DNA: TGTGCCTGGGGGGGAGGCTATGGCTACACCTTC.

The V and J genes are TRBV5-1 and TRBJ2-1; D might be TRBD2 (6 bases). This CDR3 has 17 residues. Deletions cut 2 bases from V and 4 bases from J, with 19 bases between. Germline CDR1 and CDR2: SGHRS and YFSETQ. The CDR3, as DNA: TGCGCCAGCAGCTTTCGGGGGTTGGGGTCGGGATACAATGAGCAGTTCTTC. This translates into CASSFRGLGSGYNEQFF.

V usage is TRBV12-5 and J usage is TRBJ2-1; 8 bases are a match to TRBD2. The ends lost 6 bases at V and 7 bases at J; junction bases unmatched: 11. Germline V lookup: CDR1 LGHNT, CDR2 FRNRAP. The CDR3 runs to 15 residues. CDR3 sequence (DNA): TGTGCTAGTGGCTTGACCAGCGGGAGAATTAATGAGCAGTTCTTC. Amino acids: CASGLTSGRINEQFF. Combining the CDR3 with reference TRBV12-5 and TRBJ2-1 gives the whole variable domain DARVTQTPRHKVTEMGQEVTMRCQPILGHNTVFWYRQTMMQGLELLAYFRNRAPLDDSGMPKDRFSAEMPDATLATLKIQPSEPRDSAVYFCASGLTSGRINEQFFGPGTRLTVL.

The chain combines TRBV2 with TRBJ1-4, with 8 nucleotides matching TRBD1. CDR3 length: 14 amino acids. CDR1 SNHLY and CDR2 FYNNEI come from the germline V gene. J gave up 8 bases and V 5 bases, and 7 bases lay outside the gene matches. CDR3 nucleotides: TGTGCCAGCAGTTCCAGGGGGCAGCGGGAAAAACTGTTTTTT. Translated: CASSSRGQREKLFF.

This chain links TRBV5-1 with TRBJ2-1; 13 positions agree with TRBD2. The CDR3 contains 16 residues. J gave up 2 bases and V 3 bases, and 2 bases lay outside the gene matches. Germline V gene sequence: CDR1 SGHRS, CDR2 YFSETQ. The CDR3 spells CASSSTSGGTYNEQFF. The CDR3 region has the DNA TGCGCCAGCAGCTCGACTAGCGGGGGGACCTACAATGAGCAGTTCTTC.

The CDR3 region is CASSTSRDRVVQYF. The CDR3 DNA is TGTGCCAGCAGCACGTCCCGGGACAGGGTGGTGCAGTACTTC. The J gene is TRBJ2-7, the V gene TRBV9, with 9 bases lining up with TRBD1. Per germline, CDR1 SGDLS and CDR2 YYNGEE. The CDR3 is 14 residues long. V lost 4 bases and J lost 9; bases outside the gene matches: 11.

CDR3 sequence: CASSQDGSWSPNTEAFF. CDR3 DNA: TGCGCCAGCAGCCAAGATGGTAGTTGGAGTCCGAACACTGAAGCTTTCTTT. V is TRBV4-1 and J is TRBJ1-1; D ambiguous. The CDR3 extends over 17 amino acids. V was cut by 0 bases and J by 1 base, with 15 bases left in between. CDR1 is MGHRA, CDR2 YSYEKL, per germline.

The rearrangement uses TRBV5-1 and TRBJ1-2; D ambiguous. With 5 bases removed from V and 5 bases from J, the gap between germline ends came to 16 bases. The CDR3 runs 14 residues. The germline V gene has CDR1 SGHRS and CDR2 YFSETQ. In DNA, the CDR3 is TGCGCCAGCAGTTCCGAACGCGTTCGGTATGGCTACACCTTC. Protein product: CASSSERVRYGYTF.

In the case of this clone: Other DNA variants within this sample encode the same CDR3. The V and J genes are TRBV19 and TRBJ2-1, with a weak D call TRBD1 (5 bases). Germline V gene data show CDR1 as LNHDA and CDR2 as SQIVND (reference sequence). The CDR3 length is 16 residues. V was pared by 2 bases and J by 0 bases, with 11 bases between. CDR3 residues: CASSIQGRSSYNEQFF. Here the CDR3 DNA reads TGTGCCAGTAGTATACAGGGCCGCAGCTCCTACAATGAGCAGTTCTTC.

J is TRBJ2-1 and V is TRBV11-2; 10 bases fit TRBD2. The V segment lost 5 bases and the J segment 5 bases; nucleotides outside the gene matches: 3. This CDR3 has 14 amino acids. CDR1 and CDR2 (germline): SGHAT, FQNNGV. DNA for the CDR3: TGTGCCAGCAGCGTAGGACTAGCGGACAATGAGCAGTTCTTC. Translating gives CASSVGLADNEQFF.

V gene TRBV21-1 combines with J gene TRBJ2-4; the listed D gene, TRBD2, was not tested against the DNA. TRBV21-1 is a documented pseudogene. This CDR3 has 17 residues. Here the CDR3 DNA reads TGTGCCAGCAGCAAACGGTACGGGGTGCCCGCCAAAAACATTCAGTACTTC. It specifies CASSKRYGVPAKNIQYF.

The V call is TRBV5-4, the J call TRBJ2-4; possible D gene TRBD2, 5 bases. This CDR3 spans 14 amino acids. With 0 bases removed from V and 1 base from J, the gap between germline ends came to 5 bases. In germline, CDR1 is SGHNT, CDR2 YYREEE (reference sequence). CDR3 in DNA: TGTGCCAGCAGCTTGGCTAGCGCCAAAAACATTCAGTACTTC. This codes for CASSLASAKNIQYF.